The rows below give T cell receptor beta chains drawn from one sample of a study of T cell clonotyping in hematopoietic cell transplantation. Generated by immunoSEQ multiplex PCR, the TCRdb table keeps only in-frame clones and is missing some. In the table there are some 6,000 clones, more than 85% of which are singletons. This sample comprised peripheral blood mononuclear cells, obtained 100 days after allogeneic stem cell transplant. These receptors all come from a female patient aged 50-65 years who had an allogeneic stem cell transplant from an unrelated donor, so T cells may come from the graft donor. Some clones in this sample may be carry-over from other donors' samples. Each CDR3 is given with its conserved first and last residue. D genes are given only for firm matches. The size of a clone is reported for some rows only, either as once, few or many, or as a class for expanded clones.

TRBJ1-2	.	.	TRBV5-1	CASSWDGRPYGYTF	TGCGCCAGCAGCTGGGATGGCCGACCCTATGGCTACACCTTC
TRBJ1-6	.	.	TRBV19	CASSSPRGNSPLHF	TGTGCCAGTAGTTCACCTCGAGGGAATTCACCCCTCCACTTT
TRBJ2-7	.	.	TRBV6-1	CASTQRGDEQYF	TGTGCCAGCACCCAGAGGGGGGACGAGCAGTACTTC
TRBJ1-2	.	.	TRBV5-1	CASSLGENYGYTF	TGCGCCAGCAGCTTAGGAGAGAACTATGGCTACACCTTC
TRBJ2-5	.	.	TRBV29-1	CSVRTDQETQYF	TGCAGCGTTCGGACAGACCAAGAGACCCAGTACTTC
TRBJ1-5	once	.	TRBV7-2	CASSLGSGNNQPQHF	TGTGCCAGCAGCTTAGGTTCGGGGAACAATCAGCCCCAGCATTTT
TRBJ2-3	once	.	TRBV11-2	CASTDPAGPTDTQYF	TGTGCCAGCACCGACCCGGCTGGTCCAACCGATACGCAGTATTTT
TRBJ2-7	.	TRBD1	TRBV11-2	CASSQPGQGSYEQYF	TGTGCCAGCAGCCAACCGGGACAGGGGTCCTACGAGCAGTACTTC
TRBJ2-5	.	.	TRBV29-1	CSVDPSGTQYF	TGCAGCGTTGATCCGTCGGGGACCCAGTACTTC
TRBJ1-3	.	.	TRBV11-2	CASSWQRSGNTIYF	TGTGCCAGCAGTTGGCAGAGGTCTGGAAACACCATATATTTT
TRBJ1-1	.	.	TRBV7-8	CASSLAGGSTEAFF	TGTGCCAGCAGCTTAGCAGGGGGGAGCACTGAAGCTTTCTTT
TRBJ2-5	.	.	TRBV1	CTSSHVYAGETQYF	TGCACCAGCAGCCATGTCTATGCGGGAGAGACCCAGTACTTC
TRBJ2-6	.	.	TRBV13	CASSLGLRRSGANVLTF	TGTGCCAGCAGCTTAGGGCTACGCCGCTCTGGGGCCAACGTCCTGACTTTC
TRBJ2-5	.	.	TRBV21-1	CATRDRVGGQTQYF	TGTGCCACCCGGGACAGGGTCGGGGGCCAGACCCAGTACTTC
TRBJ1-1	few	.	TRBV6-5	CASSPRQASNTEAFF	TGTGCCAGCAGCCCAAGACAGGCCTCGAACACTGAAGCTTTCTTT
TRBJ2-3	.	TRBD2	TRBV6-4	CASSEVPAGTDTQYF	TGTGCCAGCAGTGAAGTTCCAGCGGGAACAGATACGCAGTATTTT
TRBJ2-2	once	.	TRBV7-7	CASSFGGAEDTGELFF	TGTGCTAGCAGCTTTGGGGGGGCCGAAGACACCGGGGAGCTGTTTTTT
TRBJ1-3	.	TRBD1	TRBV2	CASQGDGGNTIYF	TGTGCCAGTCAGGGGGACGGCGGAAACACCATATATTTT
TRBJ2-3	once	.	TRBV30	CAWSLGQSTDTQYF	TGTGCCTGGAGTCTCGGCCAGTCAACAGATACGCAGTATTTT
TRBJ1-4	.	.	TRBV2	CASSGEARLGEKLFF	TGTGCCAGCAGCGGAGAAGCTAGGCTAGGTGAAAAACTGTTTTTT
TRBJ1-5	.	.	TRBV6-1	CASSDSEGGQPQHF	TGTGCCAGCAGTGACAGTGAGGGGGGTCAGCCCCAGCATTTT
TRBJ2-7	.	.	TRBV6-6	CASSYGGPYEQYF	TGTGCCAGCAGTTACGGGGGGCCCTACGAGCAGTACTTC
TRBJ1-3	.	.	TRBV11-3	CASSQDSTGNTIYF	TGTGCCAGCAGCCAGGACAGTACTGGAAACACCATATATTTT
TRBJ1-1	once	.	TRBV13	CASRGREGREDTEAFF	TGTGCCAGCCGGGGCAGGGAGGGTCGGGAGGACACTGAAGCTTTCTTT
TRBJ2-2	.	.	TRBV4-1	CASSQQVFGATGELFF	TGCGCCAGCAGCCAACAGGTCTTCGGGGCCACCGGGGAGCTGTTTTTT
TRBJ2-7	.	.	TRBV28	CASSLIGDSYEQYF	TGTGCCAGCAGTTTAATTGGGGATTCCTACGAGCAGTACTTC
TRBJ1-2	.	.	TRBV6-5	CASSYSNQGVLYGYTF	TGTGCCAGCAGTTACTCGAATCAGGGTGTACTCTATGGCTACACCTTC
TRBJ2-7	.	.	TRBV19	CASSILPDSYEQYF	TGTGCCAGTAGTATACTCCCAGATTCCTACGAGCAGTACTTC
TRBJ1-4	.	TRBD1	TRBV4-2	CASSFSGTGDEKLFF	TGTGCCAGCAGTTTTTCCGGGACAGGGGATGAAAAACTGTTTTTT
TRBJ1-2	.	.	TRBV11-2	CASSLTTNYGYTF	TGTGCCAGCAGCTTAACAACTAACTATGGCTACACCTTC